One sample yielded the 8 T cell receptor beta chains listed below, sequenced in a study of cytomegalovirus exposure and HLA in healthy donors. In the PCR, 60 Vbeta and 13 Jbeta primers were used. Assay used: immunoSEQ multiplex PCR; TCRdb lists only in-frame clones, some missing. The sample consists of approximately 130,000 clones, about 78% of them appearing once. Material for sequencing was PBMCs. All receptors derive from a man over 45 in good health and CMV-seropositive.

This clone has a single count. V and J are TRBV29-1 and TRBJ1-1, with D perhaps TRBD1 (5 bases). Deletions cut 4 bases from V and 4 bases from J, with 19 bases between. Germline assignment: CDR1 SQVTM and CDR2 ANQGSEA. The CDR3 contains 15 residues. The DNA of the CDR3 is TGCAGCGTTGTTGGGTTGGGGGGAAAGGGCACTGAAGCTTTCTTT. This encodes CSVVGLGGKGTEAFF.

V and J are TRBV6-1 and TRBJ1-2; D possibly corresponds to TRBD1 (6 bases). The CDR3 has 14 amino acids. The V end was cut by 5 bases, the J end by 2 bases, with 12 bases between. The germline CDR1 and CDR2 sequences are MNHNS and SASEGT. CDR3 in DNA: TGTGCCAGCAGTCCAGGGGAACGGAACTATGGCTACACCTTC. As protein: CASSPGERNYGYTF.

Only a few counts were recorded for this clone. The V call is TRBV7-9, the J call TRBJ2-1, with TRBD2 matching 14 bases. Losses at the gene ends were 1 base for V and 7 bases for J; bases not matched to a gene: 0. Germline CDR1 and CDR2: SEHNR and FQNEAQ (reference sequence). The CDR3 is made up of 15 amino acids. The CDR3 reads CASSLGTSGRNEQFF. The CDR3 DNA sequence: TGTGCCAGCAGCTTAGGGACTAGCGGGAGGAATGAGCAGTTCTTC.

J is TRBJ1-5 and V is TRBV5-1; TRBD1 matches at 10 bases. CDR1 SGHRS and CDR2 YFSETQ come from the germline V gene. This CDR3 spans 13 amino acids. The J segment lost 6 bases and the V segment lost 4 bases, leaving 1 base of the junction unmatched. CDR3 sequence reads: CASSGDRGQPQHF. CDR3 nucleotide sequence: TGCGCCAGCAGCGGGGACAGGGGTCAGCCCCAGCATTTT.

This chain uses TRBV5-4 with TRBJ1-2, with 11 bases identical to TRBD1. This CDR3 spans 15 amino acids. In germline, CDR1 is SGHNT, CDR2 YYREEE (reference sequence). The V and J ends lost 4 bases and 8 bases, in that order; junction bases with no gene match: 10. For the CDR3, the DNA is TGTGCCAGCAGCCCCGTTGGACAGGGGGCGCAAGGCTACACCTTC. Protein sequence: CASSPVGQGAQGYTF.

The CDR3 region is CASSLSGGSTEAFF. In DNA form, the CDR3 reads TGTGCCAGCAGCTTATCGGGGGGGAGCACTGAAGCTTTCTTT. The chain has TRBV7-8 and TRBJ1-1; D perhaps matches TRBD1 (5 bases). Germline V lookup: CDR1 SGHVS, CDR2 FQNEAQ. Trimming removed 2 bases from V and 4 bases from J, with 11 bases in between. The CDR3 is made up of 14 amino acids. The variable domain in full, with the rest retrieved from reference TRBV7-8 and TRBJ1-1, is GAGVSQSPRYKVAKRGQDVALRCDPISGHVSLFWYQQALGQGPEFLTYFQNEAQLDKSGLPSDRFFAERPEGSVSTLKIQRTQQEDSAVYLCASSLSGGSTEAFFGQGTRLTVV.

V usage is TRBV2 and J usage is TRBJ1-1; D possibly corresponds to TRBD1 (5 bases). Germline V gives CDR1 SNHLY, CDR2 FYNNEI. CDR3 length: 16 residues. Trimming stripped 3 bases from V and 4 bases from J, with 18 bases between. CDR3 nucleotide sequence: TGTGCCAGCAGTGATGGGTTGGGGGAGGCGGGCACTGAAGCTTTCTTT. This gives the protein CASSDGLGEAGTEAFF.

The chain's CDR3 is CASSLAAGGIYEQYF. For the CDR3, the DNA is TGCGCCAGCAGCTTGGCGGCAGGGGGCATCTACGAGCAGTACTTC. This sequence joins TRBV5-1 and TRBJ2-7; TRBD1 matches at 8 bases. V was clipped by 0 bases and J by 3 bases; unmatched bases: 5. The CDR3 totals 15 residues. CDR1 is SGHRS, CDR2 YFSETQ, per germline.